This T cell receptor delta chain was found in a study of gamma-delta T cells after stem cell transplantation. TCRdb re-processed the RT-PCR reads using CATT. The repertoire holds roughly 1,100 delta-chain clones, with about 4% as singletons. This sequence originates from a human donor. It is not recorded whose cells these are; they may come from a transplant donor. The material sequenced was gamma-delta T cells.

CDR3 sequence reads: CACDTVGAKATDKLIF. The CDR3 nucleotides are TGTGCCTGTGACACCGTGGGGGCCAAAGCTACCGATAAACTCATCTTT. V and J are TRDV2 and TRDJ1; TRDD3 is a possible D gene (6 bases). The ends were cut back, 0 bases at V and 2 bases at J, with 15 bases in the middle. CDR3 size: 16 residues. The germline V gene encodes CDR1 GEAIGNYY and CDR2 EKD.